The 10 T cell receptor beta chains presented below share a single source sample, sequenced in a study of cytomegalovirus exposure and HLA in healthy donors. A multiplex PCR was run with 60 Vbeta primers and 13 Jbeta primers. TCRdb's copy holds only in-frame clones and misses some; the assay was immunoSEQ multiplex PCR. The table lists around 130,000 clones. The sample taken for sequencing was PBMCs. The origin of the receptors is a woman aged 40 to 50 in good health and CMV-seronegative.

The chain carries TRBV10-3 and TRBJ1-5, with TRBD1 identical over 9 bases. CDR3 length equals 13 residues. Germline V gives CDR1 ENHRY, CDR2 SYGVKD. V lost 10 bases and J lost 7; bases outside the gene matches: 8. In DNA, the CDR3 is TGTGCCACCCTCCGGGACAGGGACCAGCCCCAGCATTTT. Its protein product is CATLRDRDQPQHF.

The chain combines TRBV5-4 with TRBJ1-4; the D is unclear. V dropped 4 bases and J dropped 6 bases, with 19 bases sitting between them. CDR3 length: 16 residues. Per the germline V gene, CDR1 is SGHNT and CDR2 is YYREEE (reference sequence). CDR3 loop: CASSDIGRGEDEKLFF. The CDR3 DNA is TGTGCCAGCAGCGACATCGGACGGGGTGAGGATGAAAAACTGTTTTTT.

The gene calls are TRBV7-9 and TRBJ2-5; D is perhaps TRBD2 (6 bases). With 5 bases removed from V and 1 base from J, the gap between germline ends came to 14 bases. Looked up from germline, CDR1 is SEHNR and CDR2 is FQNEAQ (reference sequence). This CDR3 has 15 amino acids. This chain's CDR3 is CASSPGTGAQETQYF. The CDR3 DNA follows: TGTGCCAGCAGCCCCGGGACTGGAGCCCAAGAGACCCAGTACTTC.

The CDR3 DNA follows: TGTGCCAGCCCCTCGGGTCAGCCCCAGCATTTT. Protein product: CASPSGQPQHF. The chain combines TRBV28 with TRBJ1-5; D is uncertain. The CDR3 sequence is 11 residues long. V was cut by 8 bases and J by 6 bases, with 8 bases left in between. The germline CDR1 and CDR2 sequences are MDHEN and SYDVKM.

V is TRBV11-2 and J is TRBJ2-2, with 9 bases aligning to TRBD2. Unmatched junction bases numbered 5, after V lost 5 bases and J lost 4 bases. The CDR3 covers 15 residues. Germline CDR1 and CDR2: SGHAT and FQNNGV. This CDR3 reads CASSTLAGTTGELFF. CDR3 coding DNA: TGTGCCAGCAGCACGCTAGCGGGGACCACCGGGGAGCTGTTTTTT.

J is TRBJ1-4 and V is TRBV19, with D perhaps matching TRBD1 (6 bases). V gave up 5 bases and J gave up 11 bases, with 21 bases separating them. CDR3 length equals 15 residues. Germline CDR1 reads LNHDA; CDR2 reads SQIVND (reference sequence). DNA for the CDR3: TGTGCCAGTAGTCCCCCGAGGGACATTCACCACAAACTGTTTTTT. Translated: CASSPPRDIHHKLFF.

The V gene is TRBV6-1, the J gene TRBJ2-5; D unresolved. The DNA end lines up better with TRBJ2-7; the J call may be wrong. The CDR3 sequence is 13 residues long. Germline V CDR1 and CDR2: MNHNS, SASEGT. CDR3 sequence (DNA): TGTGCCAGCAGCTTACAAAGCCACTACGAGCAGTACTTC. It is translated as CASSLQSHYEQYF.

The chain carries TRBV28 and TRBJ1-2; D is undetermined. The germline V and J ends were trimmed by 2 bases and 4 bases, with 11 bases remaining between them. The CDR3 spans 14 residues. CDR1 is MDHEN and CDR2 is SYDVKM in the germline V gene. CDR3 sequence (DNA): TGTGCCAGCAGTTTAGAGAACCCCCCCTATGGCTACACCTTC. As protein: CASSLENPPYGYTF.

The rearrangement uses TRBV9 and TRBJ1-2; 9 bases match TRBD1. Germline V CDR1 and CDR2: SGDLS, YYNGEE. With 2 bases clipped from V and 4 bases from J, the junction kept 3 bases outside the gene matches. The CDR3 is made up of 14 amino acids. CDR3 coding DNA: TGTGCCAGCAGCGTGGGACAGGGCGGCTATGGCTACACCTTC. It translates to CASSVGQGGYGYTF. Drawing the rest from reference TRBV9 and TRBJ1-2, the complete variable domain is DSGVTQTPKHLITATGQRVTLRCSPRSGDLSVYWYQQSLDQGLQFLIQYYNGEERAKGNILERFSAQQFPDLHSELNLSSLELGDSALYFCASSVGQGGYGYTFGSGTRLTVV.

The rearrangement joins TRBV5-1 to TRBJ1-1; 7 bases are shared with TRBD1. J gave up 0 bases and V 4 bases, and 12 bases lay outside the gene matches. This CDR3 spans 17 amino acids. Germline V gene lookup returns CDR1 SGHRS and CDR2 YFSETQ. Here the CDR3 DNA reads TGCGCCAGCAGCCCCAAACAGGGGAGCAGAGTGAACACTGAAGCTTTCTTT. This codes for CASSPKQGSRVNTEAFF. Looking up the rest from reference TRBV5-1 and TRBJ1-1 gives the full variable domain: KAGVTQTPRYLIKTRGQQVTLSCSPISGHRSVSWYQQTPGQGLQFLFEYFSETQRNKGNFPGRFSGRQFSNSRSEMNVSTLELGDSALYLCASSPKQGSRVNTEAFFGQGTRLTVV.